These 5 T cell receptor beta chains came from one sample sequenced in a study of shared clonotypes between healthy human individuals. Only in-frame clones appear in the TCRdb table, and some are missing; sequencing was by immunoSEQ multiplex PCR. The table shows millions of clones, with more than 85% occurring only once. Material for sequencing was naive CD4+ T cells from PBMCs. Stated subset: CD45RA+ positively selected. These receptors all come from a man between 18 and 29 years old in good health. Some clones in this sample may be carry-over from other donors' samples.

V is TRBV14 and J is TRBJ2-2, with 7 bases identical to TRBD1. Germline V gene sequence: CDR1 SGHDN, CDR2 FVKESK. The CDR3 is made up of 14 amino acids. J lost 12 bases, V lost 0 bases, and 7 bases had no gene match. The CDR3 region is CASSQDWQGVKLFF. CDR3 nucleotides: TGTGCCAGCAGCCAAGATTGGCAGGGGGTCAAGCTGTTTTTT.

Worth noting for this clone: This same CDR3 is encoded by further DNA sequences in the sample. J is TRBJ1-1 and V is TRBV18; TRBD1 aligns across 9 bases. Losses at the gene ends were 6 bases for V and 1 base for J; bases not matched to a gene: 6. The CDR3 has 15 residues. Germline values: CDR1 KGHSH, CDR2 LQKENI. The CDR3 region has the DNA TGTGCCAGCTCCCTGGGACAGGGTGGGAACACTGAAGCTTTCTTT. It is translated as CASSLGQGGNTEAFF.

This clone has a single count. This rearrangement joins TRBV6-5 to TRBJ2-7, with TRBD2 identical over 10 bases. The CDR3 sequence is 15 residues long. CDR1 and CDR2 (germline): MNHEY, SVGAGI. The J segment lost 2 bases and the V segment lost 4 bases, leaving 5 bases of the junction unmatched. The CDR3 loop reads CASSSAGGPTYEQYF. The CDR3 DNA reads as TGTGCCAGCAGTTCAGCGGGAGGGCCCACCTACGAGCAGTACTTC.

This chain joins TRBV6-6 and TRBJ2-2; TRBD1 agrees at 8 bases. CDR1 is MNHNY and CDR2 is SVGAGI in the germline V gene (reference sequence). V shed 6 bases and J 3 bases; nucleotides not matched to a gene: 6. This CDR3 is 15 amino acids long. This CDR3 is CASSLADRDTGELFF. CDR3 sequence (DNA): TGTGCCAGCAGCCTTGCGGACAGGGACACCGGGGAGCTGTTTTTT.

CDR3 nucleotides: TGTGCCAGCGCCCTAGCTCCGAACTACGAGCAGTACTTC. Residues: CASALAPNYEQYF. This rearrangement joins TRBV28 to TRBJ2-5; a possible D gene is TRBD2 (5 bases). The J call may not be correct, given that the DNA end is closer to TRBJ2-7. Germline V gene sequence: CDR1 MDHEN, CDR2 SYDVKM. The CDR3 covers 13 residues.